Listed here is a single TCR beta chain. Its antigen is not known. The entry originates in a study of T cell responses to AZD1222 COVID-19 vaccine. Regarding the study as a whole: Vaccination with two AZD1222 doses was followed by a rise in Spike-specific TCR breadth and depth. A mostly white British donor set with more females was recruited, and clonal diversity was possibly underestimated.

The CDR3 covers 16 residues. V was cut by 7 bases and J by 1 base, with 19 bases left in between. Per the germline V gene, CDR1 is LNHNV and CDR2 is YYDKDF (reference sequence). Profiled with immunoSEQ multiplex PCR; TCRdb holds only in-frame clones, not every one. The data contain about 70,000 clones, about nine tenths of them seen just once; the ten biggest clones take up approximately 3.2%. This receptor was identified in an adult who received the AZD1222 COVID-19 vaccine. The source material was peripheral blood, sampled 28 days after the second AZD1222 dose. The chain recombines TRBV15 with TRBJ1-2; D call uncertain. The CDR3 region is CATTPGGTAHNYGYTF. The CDR3 nucleotides are TGTGCCACCACCCCTGGCGGAACAGCTCATAACTATGGCTACACCTTC. The full variable domain, its missing parts supplied by reference TRBV15 and TRBJ1-2, is DAMVIQNPRYQVTQFGKPVTLSCSQTLNHNVMYWYQQKSSQAPKLLFHYYDKDFNNEADTPDNFQSRRPNTSFCFLDIRSPGLGDTAMYLCATTPGGTAHNYGYTFGSGTRLTVV.